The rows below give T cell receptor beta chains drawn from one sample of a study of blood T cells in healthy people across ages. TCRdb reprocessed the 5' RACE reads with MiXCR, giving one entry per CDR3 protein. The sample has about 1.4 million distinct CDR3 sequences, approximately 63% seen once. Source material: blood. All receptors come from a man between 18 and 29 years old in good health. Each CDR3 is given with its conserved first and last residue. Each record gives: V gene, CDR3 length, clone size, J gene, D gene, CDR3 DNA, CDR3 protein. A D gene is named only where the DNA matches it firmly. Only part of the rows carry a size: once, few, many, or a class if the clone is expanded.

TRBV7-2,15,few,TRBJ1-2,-,TGTGCCAGCAGCTTAATCAACCTAGGGGGCTATGGCTACACCTTC,CASSLINLGGYGYTF
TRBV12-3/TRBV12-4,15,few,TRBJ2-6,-,TGTGCCAGCAGACGGAGTAGCTCTGGGGCCAACGTCCTGACTTTC,CASRRSSSGANVLTF
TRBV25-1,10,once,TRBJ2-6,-,TGTGCCAGCGGGGCCAACGTCCTGACTTTC,CASGANVLTF
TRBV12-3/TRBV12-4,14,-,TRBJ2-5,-,TGTGCCAGCAGTTGGATGACGGAGGGGGAGACCCAGTACTTC,CASSWMTEGETQYF
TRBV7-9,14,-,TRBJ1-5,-,TGTGCCAGCAGCTTAGCGGGCACACATCAGCCCCAGCATTTT,CASSLAGTHQPQHF
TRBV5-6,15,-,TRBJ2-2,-,TGTGCCAGCAGGACCCGGGACTTACTCACCGGGGAGCTGTTTTTT,CASRTRDLLTGELFF
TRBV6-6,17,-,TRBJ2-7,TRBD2,TGTGCCAGCAGCCCAGGGAGCGGGACGGGAACGACGTTCGAGCAGTACTTC,CASSPGSGTGTTFEQYF
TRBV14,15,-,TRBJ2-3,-,TGTGCCAGCAGCCAAGAATCGAGGGTCTCAGATACGCAGTATTTT,CASSQESRVSDTQYF
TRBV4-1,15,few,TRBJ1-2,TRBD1,TGCGCCAGCAGCCAAGTTTTTGAACAGGGGACAGGCTACACCTTC,CASSQVFEQGTGYTF
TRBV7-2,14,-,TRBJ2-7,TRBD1,TGTGCCAGCAGCTTAGAAAAGGGGGCCCACGAGCAGTACTTC,CASSLEKGAHEQYF
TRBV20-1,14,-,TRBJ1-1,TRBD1,TGCAGTGCTCCGGACAGGGGGCGAGGGACTGAAGCTTTCTTT,CSAPDRGRGTEAFF
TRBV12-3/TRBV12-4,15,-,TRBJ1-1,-,TGTGCCAGCAAGGGCCTAGGAGTCATGAACACTGAAGCTTTCTTT,CASKGLGVMNTEAFF
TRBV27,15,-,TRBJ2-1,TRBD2,TGTGCCAGCAGGCTGACTAGCGGGGTTTACAATGAGCAGTTCTTC,CASRLTSGVYNEQFF
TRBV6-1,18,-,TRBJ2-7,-,TGTGCCAGCAGTGAATCTAAAGGGGCGGCAGGGGATTTTTACGAGCAGTACTTC,CASSESKGAAGDFYEQYF
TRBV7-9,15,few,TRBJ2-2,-,TGTGCCAGCAGCTTAAATTCCGGCATGACCGGGGAGCTGTTTTTT,CASSLNSGMTGELFF
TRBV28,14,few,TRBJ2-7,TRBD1,TGTGCCAGCAGGATTGGACAGGGCTCCTACGAGCAGTACTTC,CASRIGQGSYEQYF
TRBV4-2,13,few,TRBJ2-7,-,TGTGCCAGCAGCCAAGATCGGAAATACGAGCAGTACTTC,CASSQDRKYEQYF
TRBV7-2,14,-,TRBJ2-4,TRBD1,TGTGCCAGCAGCAACACCGGGACAGGGAGCATTCAGTACTTC,CASSNTGTGSIQYF
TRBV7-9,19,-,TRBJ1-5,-,TGTGCCAGCAGCCCGCTCCCCCTCGGTAGGGATTATAGCAATCAGCCCCAGCATTTT,CASSPLPLGRDYSNQPQHF
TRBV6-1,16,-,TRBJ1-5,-,TGTGCCAGCATTATAGGCAGTGACCGTAGCAATCAGCCCCAGCATTTT,CASIIGSDRSNQPQHF
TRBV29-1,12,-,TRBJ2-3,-,TGCAGCGGTCAACAGGGCCCAGATACGCAGTATTTT,CSGQQGPDTQYF
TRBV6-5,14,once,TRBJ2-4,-,TGTGCCAGCAGTTACGGTATAGCCAAAAACATTCAGTACTTC,CASSYGIAKNIQYF
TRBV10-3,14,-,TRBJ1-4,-,TGTGCCATCAGTGAGGATCCTGGTAATGAAAAACTGTTTTTT,CAISEDPGNEKLFF
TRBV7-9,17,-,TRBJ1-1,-,TGTGCCAGCAGCTTAGATTACAGCCCCTCCATGAACACTGAAGCTTTCTTT,CASSLDYSPSMNTEAFF
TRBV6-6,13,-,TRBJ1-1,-,TGTGCCAGCATTAACGAGGTCACAGCTGAAGCTTTCTTT,CASINEVTAEAFF
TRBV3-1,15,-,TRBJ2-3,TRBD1,TGTGCCAGCAGCCCCTGGGACAGGATCACAGATACGCAGTATTTT,CASSPWDRITDTQYF